The 22 T cell receptor beta chains below all came from one sample that was sequenced in a study of post-analysis software for immune sequencing data. Points from the study as a whole: TRBV segments more frequent in patients than in controls numbered roughly five and included TRBV5-6, TRBV5-1 and TRBV20-1.

Presence of unique molecular identifiers characterized the TCR beta cDNA libraries. TCRdb fed the PCR reads into MiXCR, producing one record per CDR3 protein. The table includes some 190,000 distinct CDR3 sequences, over 25% detected once. These receptors' targets are unknown. The sequenced sample consisted of blood. These receptors came from a girl under 18 with multiple sclerosis.

This chain connects TRBV6-5 to TRBJ1-2, with 7 bases lining up with TRBD1. CDR3 length: 14 amino acids. Germline CDR1 reads MNHEY; CDR2 reads SVGAGI. Trimming removed 6 bases from V and 5 bases from J; junction bases left unmatched: 9. The CDR3 reads CASRPGTDFYGYTF. CDR3 in DNA: TGTGCCAGCAGACCCGGGACAGATTTTTATGGCTACACCTTC.

This clonotype appeared many times. The J gene is TRBJ2-7, the V gene TRBV29-1; 9 bases are shared with TRBD1. J lost 2 bases, V lost 7 bases, and 9 bases had no gene match. Germline V gene data show CDR1 as SQVTM and CDR2 as ANQGSEA. The CDR3 is 14 amino acids. CDR3 sequence (DNA): TGCAGCGCCCAGGGACAGGGTCTTACCTACGAGCAGTACTTC. Residues: CSAQGQGLTYEQYF.

Remarks on this clonotype: A read error may be the cause here, since a much bigger clone is one base away. J is TRBJ2-5 and V is TRBV2, with D hard to call. The J call may be incorrect, as the DNA end agrees better with TRBJ2-7. Germline assignment: CDR1 SNHLY and CDR2 FYNNEI. The CDR3 has 12 amino acids. This CDR3 reads CASRLSPGEQYF. In DNA form, the CDR3 reads TGTGCCAGCAGATTATCCCCGGGCGAGCAGTACTTC.

The CDR3 is CASRHSRSTYNEQFF. CDR3 coding DNA: TGTGCCAGCAGACACTCCCGGTCCACCTACAATGAGCAGTTCTTC. This chain joins TRBV6-2 or TRBV6-3 and TRBJ2-1; D is unclear. Trimming took off 6 bases at V and 2 bases at J, with 14 bases between the two ends. The CDR3 sequence is 15 residues long. Germline V gene lookup returns CDR1 MNHEY and CDR2 SVGEGT.

This clonotype was picked up a small number of times. A clone one base away is much larger, so this may be a read error. The gene calls are TRBV9 and TRBJ2-4; possibly TRBD2 for D (5 bases). The end of the DNA fits TRBJ2-5 better, so the J call may be wrong. The CDR3 consists of 16 residues. Looked up from germline, CDR1 is SGDLS and CDR2 is YYNGEE. The CDR3 region has the DNA TGTGCCGGCAGCGACGGTGGGAGAAGGAATGTCGAGACCCAGTACTTC. It specifies CAGSDGGRRNVETQYF.

This clonotype was observed at least ten times. This chain connects TRBV28 to TRBJ2-5, with unresolved D. Trimming took 3 bases from V and 1 from J, leaving 12 bases between them. The CDR3 consists of 15 residues. In germline, CDR1 is MDHEN, CDR2 SYDVKM. CDR3 sequence reads: CASSFPAQIQETQYF. CDR3 sequence (DNA): TGTGCCAGCAGTTTCCCCGCGCAGATCCAAGAGACCCAGTACTTC.

There are many counts of this clonotype. The V call is TRBV29-1, the J call TRBJ2-1; D remains unclear. Trimming removed 2 bases from V and 8 bases from J, with 7 bases in between. This CDR3 is 11 amino acids long. Germline CDR1 reads SQVTM; CDR2 reads ANQGSEA. The CDR3 region has the DNA TGCAGCGTTGAAATGTCGGATGAGCAGTTCTTC. This codes for CSVEMSDEQFF.

Turning to this clonotype: Being one base from a much bigger clone, this may be a read error. The chain employs TRBV7-6 and TRBJ1-5, with 8 bases that match TRBD1. With V trimmed by 1 base and J by 6 bases, 8 bases remained unmatched. This CDR3 is 16 amino acids long. CDR1 and CDR2 from the germline V gene are SGHVS and FNYEAQ. CDR3 amino acids: CASSLGRNRGSQPQHF. The CDR3 region has the DNA TGTGCCAGCAGCTTAGGCCGCAACAGGGGGAGTCAGCCCCAGCATTTT.

V and J are TRBV5-1 and TRBJ2-7; unclear D gene. Trimming shortened V by 4 bases and J by 4 bases, and 9 bases separated the two germline ends. Germline V gene data show CDR1 as SGHRS and CDR2 as YFSETQ. CDR3 length: 12 residues. The CDR3 nucleotides read TGCGCCAGCAGCCCTGCCGGGTACGAGCAGTACTTC. Amino acid sequence: CASSPAGYEQYF.

This clonotype was detected ten times or more. The chain has TRBV10-2 and TRBJ2-7; no reliable D call. This CDR3 is 11 amino acids long. CDR1 WSHSY and CDR2 SAAADI come from the germline V gene. Trimming shortened V by 0 bases and J by 7 bases, and 4 bases separated the two germline ends. CDR3 DNA sequence: TGCGCCAGCAGTGAGTCGGGTGAGCAGTACTTC. Protein sequence: CASSESGEQYF.

This clonotype has a handful of counts. The rearrangement uses TRBV3-1 and TRBJ2-1; possibly TRBD2 for D (6 bases). The CDR3 loop spans 15 amino acids. In germline, CDR1 is LGHDT, CDR2 YNNKEL (reference sequence). V was trimmed by 4 bases and J by 0 bases, leaving 10 bases between them. CDR3 protein: CASSRRGSSYNEQFF. For the CDR3, the DNA is TGTGCCAGCAGCCGACGGGGGAGCTCCTACAATGAGCAGTTCTTC.

This clonotype showed up many times. The chain has TRBV27 and TRBJ2-1; D could derive from TRBD1 or TRBD2 (5 bases each). The CDR3 consists of 12 residues. Trimming pared 8 bases from V and 2 bases from J, leaving 7 bases between. Germline V gene data show CDR1 as MNHEY and CDR2 as SMNVEV (reference sequence). CDR3 sequence reads: CASGTAYNEQFF. The CDR3 DNA reads as TGTGCCAGCGGGACCGCCTACAATGAGCAGTTCTTC.

This clonotype was detected ten times or more. The CDR3 reads CAIRTGDGGDTQYF. The CDR3 DNA follows: TGTGCCATCAGGACAGGGGACGGTGGCGATACGCAGTATTTT. The V and J genes are TRBV10-3 and TRBJ2-3; 8 bases match TRBD1. J was trimmed by 6 bases and V by 6 bases; bases with no gene match: 8. The CDR3 extends over 14 amino acids. CDR1 is ENHRY and CDR2 is SYGVKD in the germline V gene.

This clonotype was observed at least ten times. The chain is built from TRBV7-3 and TRBJ2-1, with D hard to call. The CDR3 is 12 residues long. Germline lookup yields CDR1 SGHTA and CDR2 FQGTGA. V was shortened by 5 bases and J by 8 bases, with 10 bases between the two germline ends. The CDR3 reads CASSLNSYEQFF. The CDR3 region has the DNA TGTGCCAGCAGCCTTAACAGTTATGAGCAGTTCTTC.

This clonotype has a count of ten or more. The rearrangement links TRBV10-3 to TRBJ2-3; D is possibly TRBD1 (5 bases). V lost 3 bases to trimming and J lost 2 bases, with 12 bases between them. The CDR3 consists of 15 residues. CDR1 is ENHRY and CDR2 is SYGVKD in the germline V gene. DNA for the CDR3: TGTGCCATCAGTGAAGGGGCAGTTCACACAGATACGCAGTATTTT. This encodes CAISEGAVHTDTQYF.

Notes on this clonotype: A much larger clone lies one base from this, so it may be a read error. The rearrangement joins TRBV18 to TRBJ2-3; TRBD1 agrees at 7 bases. Germline CDR1 and CDR2: KGHSH and LQKENI. This CDR3 is 16 amino acids long. The CDR3 sequence is CASSPRTGASIDTQYF. The CDR3 coding sequence is TGTGCCAGCTCACCACGGACAGGAGCGAGCATAGATACGCAGTATTTT.

CDR3 loop: CASSSTRVRADTQYF. The CDR3 DNA is TGTGCCAGCAGTTCGACAAGGGTGCGAGCAGATACGCAGTATTTT. The chain is built from TRBV12-3 or TRBV12-4 and TRBJ2-3; D gene uncertain. V dropped 4 bases and J dropped 4 bases, with 15 bases sitting between them. The CDR3 length is 15 residues.

Comments on this clonotype: Because it lacks the conserved phenylalanine or tryptophan at the end, this CDR3 is likely a read error. The DNA is omitted, as the CDR3 cannot be located on it reliably, and the CDR3 follows TCRdb's listing. This sequence joins TRBV19 and TRBJ2-2. CDR1 LNHDA and CDR2 SQIVND come from the germline V gene (reference sequence). With termini counted, the CDR3 has 13 amino acids. The CDR3 spells CATRTENTGEPFV.

CDR3 in amino acids: CASGGTDHQPQHF. The CDR3 DNA reads as TGCGCCAGCGGGGGGACTGACCATCAGCCCCAGCATTTT. The rearrangement joins TRBV10-2 to TRBJ1-5; perhaps TRBD1 as D (5 bases). Trimming pared 8 bases from V and 5 bases from J, leaving 13 bases between. CDR1 WSHSY and CDR2 SAAADI come from the germline V gene. The CDR3 runs to 13 residues.

This clonotype was counted a few times. The rearrangement joins TRBV5-1 to TRBJ2-3; maybe TRBD1 (6 bases). Germline CDR1 and CDR2: SGHRS and YFSETQ. The CDR3 runs to 14 residues. Trimming took off 4 bases at V and 3 bases at J, with 12 bases between the two ends. DNA of the CDR3: TGCGCCAGCAGCACAGGGTTGGTGACAGATACGCAGTATTTT. Amino acids: CASSTGLVTDTQYF.

This clonotype was counted at least ten times. This rearrangement joins TRBV15 to TRBJ2-1, with no clear D. Germline values: CDR1 LNHNV, CDR2 YYDKDF (reference sequence). Trimming removed 1 base at V and 3 bases at J, with 13 bases between. The CDR3 totals 16 residues. CDR3 in amino acids: CATSRADSSFYNEQFF. The CDR3, as DNA: TGTGCCACCAGCAGAGCAGACTCCTCCTTCTACAATGAGCAGTTCTTC.

The chain is built from TRBV28 and TRBJ2-1; 9 bases are shared with TRBD1. The V gene end was trimmed by 4 bases and the J gene end by 8 bases; junction bases not matched to a gene: 9. From germline, CDR1 is MDHEN and CDR2 SYDVKM. The length of the CDR3 is 15 residues. This chain's CDR3 is CASSSPGTGTDEQFF. The CDR3 DNA reads as TGTGCCAGCAGTTCTCCCGGGACAGGGACTGATGAGCAGTTCTTC.